These 17 T cell receptor beta chains share one sample of origin, sequenced in a study of blood T cell repertoires in COVID-19. Sequenced by immunoSEQ multiplex PCR; TCRdb stores in-frame clones only, minus some. The repertoire holds 360,000 or so clones, with approximately 91% as singletons. The specimen was PBMCs or T cells enriched from blood (not recorded which). The origin of the receptors is a woman in her 30s who had been exposed to COVID-19.

The V and J genes are TRBV28 and TRBJ2-5, with D maybe TRBD1 (7 bases). CDR3 length equals 15 residues. Trimming took 5 bases from V and 5 from J, leaving 18 bases between them. CDR1 MDHEN and CDR2 SYDVKM come from the germline V gene. As DNA, the CDR3 is TGTGCCAGCAGTCCCCAACAGGGGAGGTCGGAGACCCAGTACTTC. Translated: CASSPQQGRSETQYF.

This clone occurred once. The chain links TRBV28 to TRBJ1-4, with D tentatively TRBD1 (5 bases). V gave up 1 base and J gave up 0 bases, with 9 bases separating them. The CDR3 totals 16 residues. In germline, CDR1 is MDHEN, CDR2 SYDVKM. In DNA, the CDR3 is TGTGCCAGCAGTTTATCCGGGGGGGCAACTAATGAAAAACTGTTTTTT. Its translation is CASSLSGGATNEKLFF.

The chain employs TRBV9 and TRBJ1-3; D possibly corresponds to TRBD1 (5 bases). With 0 bases removed from V and 2 bases from J, the gap between germline ends came to 9 bases. CDR1 and CDR2 from the germline V gene are SGDLS and YYNGEE. The CDR3 extends over 15 amino acids. Here the CDR3 reads CASSVAQGTGNTIYF. CDR3 nucleotides: TGTGCCAGCAGCGTAGCCCAGGGAACTGGAAACACCATATATTTT.

This chain uses TRBV28 with TRBJ1-2; D might be TRBD1 (5 bases). V was shortened by 5 bases and J by 4 bases, with 17 bases between the two germline ends. The CDR3 is 15 amino acids. Germline CDR1 is MDHEN and CDR2 is SYDVKM. CDR3 bases: TGTGCCAGCAGTCCCGGACCTACAGGTTCCTATGGCTACACCTTC. This sequence encodes CASSPGPTGSYGYTF.

The chain couples TRBV4-1 to TRBJ2-7; D not certain. This CDR3 spans 17 amino acids. V shed 0 bases and J shed 0 bases, with 15 bases lying between them. Germline CDR1 reads MGHRA; CDR2 reads YSYEKL. Here the CDR3 DNA reads TGCGCCAGCAGCCAAGATCCCCAGGAACTTAACTCCTACGAGCAGTACTTC. Its protein is CASSQDPQELNSYEQYF.

About this clone: Other DNA sequences within the sample encode an identical CDR3. CDR3 DNA sequence: TGTGCCAGCAGCGGGGGACTAAGCACAGATACGCAGTATTTT. It specifies CASSGGLSTDTQYF. The rearrangement links TRBV7-3 to TRBJ2-3; 7 bases fit TRBD2. Germline V gene data show CDR1 as SGHTA and CDR2 as FQGTGA. V was pared by 5 bases and J by 0 bases, with 2 bases of the junction left unmatched. The CDR3 consists of 14 residues.

This clone was seen once. The chain couples TRBV7-9 to TRBJ2-1, with 7 bases matching TRBD1. The V gene's germline CDR1 is SEHNR and CDR2 FQNEAQ (reference sequence). V gave up 6 bases and J gave up 4 bases; unmatched junction bases: 9. The CDR3 sequence is 15 residues long. The CDR3 nucleotides are TGTGCCAGCAGAGACGGGACAGTCCCTTACAATGAGCAGTTCTTC. This translates into CASRDGTVPYNEQFF.

CDR3 region: CASSSGTQPGEKLFF. CDR3 DNA: TGTGCCAGCAGCTCAGGGACACAGCCTGGAGAAAAACTGTTTTTT. The V and J genes are TRBV11-2 and TRBJ1-4; tentative D call: TRBD1 (6 bases). The CDR3 totals 15 residues. V shed 4 bases and J shed 8 bases, with 17 bases lying between them. Germline lookup yields CDR1 SGHAT and CDR2 FQNNGV.

The CDR3 here is CATDDRQGHHGYTF. In DNA, the CDR3 is TGTGCCACCGACGACCGACAGGGGCATCATGGCTACACCTTC. The rearrangement joins TRBV19 to TRBJ1-2; 8 bases align to TRBD1. V lost 10 bases, J lost 6 bases, and 13 bases stayed unmatched. In germline, CDR1 is LNHDA, CDR2 SQIVND (reference sequence). The CDR3 has 14 residues.

V usage is TRBV4-1 and J usage is TRBJ2-1; maybe TRBD2 (5 bases). The germline V gene encodes CDR1 MGHRA and CDR2 YSYEKL. The CDR3 is 15 residues long. Between the trimmed V and J ends, which lost 1 base and 5 bases, there was a span of 12 bases. CDR3 nucleotides: TGCGCCAGCAGCCAAGGACTAAGCTGGGACAATGAGCAGTTCTTC. As protein: CASSQGLSWDNEQFF.

V and J are TRBV6-6 and TRBJ2-7, with TRBD1 matching 12 bases. V shed 6 bases and J 5 bases; nucleotides not matched to a gene: 8. The CDR3 totals 15 residues. Germline CDR1 MNHNY, CDR2 SVGAGI (reference sequence). The CDR3 sequence is CASSHPGQGAHEQYF. CDR3 nucleotides: TGTGCCAGCAGCCATCCGGGACAGGGGGCACACGAGCAGTACTTC.

The chain recombines TRBV5-1 with TRBJ2-3, with D tentatively TRBD1 (5 bases). The V end lost 4 bases, the J end lost 2 bases, and 14 bases lay between the germline ends. Germline assignment: CDR1 SGHRS and CDR2 YFSETQ. The CDR3 length is 15 residues. The CDR3 is CASSPGQGTTDTQYF. Written as DNA, the CDR3 is TGCGCCAGCAGCCCAGGCCAGGGTACCACAGATACGCAGTATTTT.

CDR3 sequence reads: CASSLVGTSGRGSPYNEQFF. The DNA for the CDR3 is TGCGCCAGCAGCTTGGTTGGGACTAGCGGGAGAGGGTCCCCATACAATGAGCAGTTCTTC. The chain employs TRBV5-1 and TRBJ2-1; 14 bases line up with TRBD2. CDR3 length equals 20 residues. CDR1 is SGHRS and CDR2 is YFSETQ in the germline V gene. J was trimmed by 4 bases and V by 0 bases; bases with no gene match: 12.

The rearrangement links TRBV19 to TRBJ2-3, with D perhaps matching TRBD1 (5 bases). In germline, CDR1 is LNHDA, CDR2 SQIVND (reference sequence). This CDR3 spans 15 amino acids. V lost 6 bases, J lost 4 bases, and 17 bases lay in between. CDR3 amino acids: CASSRQGIEADTQYF. The DNA of the CDR3 is TGTGCCAGTAGCAGGCAGGGAATCGAGGCAGATACGCAGTATTTT.

The chain joins TRBV20-1 to TRBJ2-7, with 10 bases fitting TRBD2. This CDR3 comprises 14 residues. Per germline, CDR1 DFQATT and CDR2 SNEGSKA (reference sequence). V gave up 3 bases and J gave up 1 base; unmatched junction bases: 3. CDR3 DNA: TGCAGTGCTAGTCCGGGACTAGCGTCCTACGAGCAGTACTTC. Translation gives CSASPGLASYEQYF.

The chain combines TRBV18 with TRBJ1-3, with D possibly TRBD1 on 6 matching bases. The germline V gene encodes CDR1 KGHSH and CDR2 LQKENI. Trimming shortened V by 6 bases and J by 0 bases, and 12 bases separated the two germline ends. The length of the CDR3 is 15 residues. Here the CDR3 reads CASSRQAHSGNTIYF. DNA of the CDR3: TGTGCCAGCTCGCGACAGGCCCACTCTGGAAACACCATATATTTT. The entire variable domain, with the rest obtained from reference TRBV18 and TRBJ1-3, is as follows: NAGVMQNPRHLVRRRGQEARLRCSPMKGHSHVYWYRQLPEEGLKFMVYLQKENIIDESGMPKERFSAEFPKEGPSILRIQQVVRGDSAAYFCASSRQAHSGNTIYFGEGSWLTVV.

CDR3 DNA sequence: TGTGCCAGCAGCTTCACCACTGAGGTTCTGTTCTTC. Translating gives CASSFTTEVLFF. The rearrangement joins TRBV7-9 to TRBJ2-1; D unresolved. The CDR3 contains 12 residues. Germline lookup yields CDR1 SEHNR and CDR2 FQNEAQ (reference sequence). Trimming removed 3 bases at V and 15 bases at J, with 15 bases between.